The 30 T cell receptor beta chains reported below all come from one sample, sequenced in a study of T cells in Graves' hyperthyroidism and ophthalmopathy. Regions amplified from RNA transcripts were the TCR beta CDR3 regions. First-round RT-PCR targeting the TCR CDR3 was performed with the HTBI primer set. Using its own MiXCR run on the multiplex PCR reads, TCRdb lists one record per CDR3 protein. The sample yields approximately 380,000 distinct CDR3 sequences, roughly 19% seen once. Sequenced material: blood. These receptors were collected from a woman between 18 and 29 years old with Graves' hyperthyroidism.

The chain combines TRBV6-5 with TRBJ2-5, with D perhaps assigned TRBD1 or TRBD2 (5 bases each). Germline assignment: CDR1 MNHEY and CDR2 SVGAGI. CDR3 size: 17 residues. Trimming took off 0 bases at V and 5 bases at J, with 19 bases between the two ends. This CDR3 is CASSYSFRVGSGETQYF. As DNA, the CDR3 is TGTGCCAGCAGTTACTCGTTCAGGGTGGGATCGGGGGAGACCCAGTACTTC.

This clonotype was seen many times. CDR3 sequence reads: CSARIYGTANTEAFF. DNA for the CDR3: TGCAGTGCTAGGATATATGGGACCGCGAACACTGAAGCTTTCTTT. The chain couples TRBV20-1 to TRBJ1-1; TRBD1 is a possible D gene (5 bases). Germline values: CDR1 DFQATT, CDR2 SNEGSKA (reference sequence). The CDR3 runs 15 residues. The V and J ends lost 3 bases and 1 base respectively, with 15 bases between them.

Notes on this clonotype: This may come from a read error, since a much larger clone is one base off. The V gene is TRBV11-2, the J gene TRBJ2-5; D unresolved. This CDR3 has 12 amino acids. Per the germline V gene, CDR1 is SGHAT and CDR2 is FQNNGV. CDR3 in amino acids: CASSLPQGTQYF. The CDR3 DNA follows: TGTGCCAGCAGTCTCCCCCAAGGGACCCAGTACTTC. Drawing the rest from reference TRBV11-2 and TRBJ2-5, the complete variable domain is EAGVAQSPRYKIIEKRQSVAFWCNPISGHATLYWYQQILGQGPKLLIQFQNNGVVDDSQLPKDRFSAERLKGVDSTLKIQPAKLEDSAVYLCASSLPQGTQYFGPGTRLLVL.

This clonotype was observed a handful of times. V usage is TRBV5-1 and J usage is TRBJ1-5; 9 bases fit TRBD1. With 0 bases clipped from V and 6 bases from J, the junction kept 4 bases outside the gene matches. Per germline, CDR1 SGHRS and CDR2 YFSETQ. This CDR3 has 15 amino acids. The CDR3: CASSLAGDRAQPQHF. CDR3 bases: TGCGCCAGCAGCTTGGCCGGGGACAGGGCTCAGCCCCAGCATTTT.

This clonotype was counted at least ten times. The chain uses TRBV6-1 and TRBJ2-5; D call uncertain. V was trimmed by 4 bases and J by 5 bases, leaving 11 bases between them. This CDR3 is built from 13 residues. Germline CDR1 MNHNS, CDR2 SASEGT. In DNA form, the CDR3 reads TGTGCCAGCAGTGCGACCCGGTTTGAGACCCAGTACTTC. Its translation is CASSATRFETQYF.

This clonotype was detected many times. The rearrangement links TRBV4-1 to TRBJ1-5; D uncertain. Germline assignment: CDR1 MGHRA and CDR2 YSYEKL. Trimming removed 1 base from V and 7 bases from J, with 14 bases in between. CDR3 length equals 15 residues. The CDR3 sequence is CASSQVVAVGQPQHF. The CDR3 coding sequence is TGCGCCAGCAGCCAAGTAGTCGCGGTGGGGCAGCCCCAGCATTTT.

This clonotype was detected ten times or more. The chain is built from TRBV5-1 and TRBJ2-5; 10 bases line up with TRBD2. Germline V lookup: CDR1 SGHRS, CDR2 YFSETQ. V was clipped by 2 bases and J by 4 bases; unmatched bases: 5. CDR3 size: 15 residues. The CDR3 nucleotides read TGCGCCAGCAGCTTAACTAGCGGGGCAGCAGAGACCCAGTACTTC. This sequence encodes CASSLTSGAAETQYF.

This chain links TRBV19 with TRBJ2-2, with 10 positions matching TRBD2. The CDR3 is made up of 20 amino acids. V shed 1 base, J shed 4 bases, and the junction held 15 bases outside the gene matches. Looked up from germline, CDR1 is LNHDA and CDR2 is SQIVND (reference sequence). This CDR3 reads CASSIGESRLAGTTTGELFF. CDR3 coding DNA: TGTGCCAGTAGTATAGGGGAGAGCAGACTAGCGGGTACGACCACCGGGGAGCTGTTTTTT. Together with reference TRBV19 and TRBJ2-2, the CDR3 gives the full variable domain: DGGITQSPKYLFRKEGQNVTLSCEQNLNHDAMYWYRQDPGQGLRLIYYSQIVNDFQKGDIAEGYSVSREKKESFPLTVTSAQKNPTAFYLCASSIGESRLAGTTTGELFFGEGSRLTVL.

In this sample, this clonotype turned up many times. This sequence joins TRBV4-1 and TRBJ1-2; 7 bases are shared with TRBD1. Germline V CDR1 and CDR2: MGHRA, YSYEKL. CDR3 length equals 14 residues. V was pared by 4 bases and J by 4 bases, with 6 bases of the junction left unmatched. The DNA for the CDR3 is TGCGCCAGCAGCCCGTACGGGACAGTCTATGGCTACACCTTC. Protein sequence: CASSPYGTVYGYTF.

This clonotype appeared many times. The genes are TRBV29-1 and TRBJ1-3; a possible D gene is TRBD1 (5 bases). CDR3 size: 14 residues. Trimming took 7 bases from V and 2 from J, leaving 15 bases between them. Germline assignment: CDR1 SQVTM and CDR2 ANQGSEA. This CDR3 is CSAAGGSTGNTIYF. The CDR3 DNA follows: TGCAGCGCTGCCGGGGGTTCGACTGGAAACACCATATATTTT.

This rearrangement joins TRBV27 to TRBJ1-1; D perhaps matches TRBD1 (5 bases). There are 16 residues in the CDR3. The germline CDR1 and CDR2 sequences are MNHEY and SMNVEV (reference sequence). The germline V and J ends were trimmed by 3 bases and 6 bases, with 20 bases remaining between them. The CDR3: CASSFIGDPARPEAFF. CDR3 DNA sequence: TGTGCCAGCAGTTTTATCGGGGACCCCGCCCGGCCTGAAGCTTTCTTT.

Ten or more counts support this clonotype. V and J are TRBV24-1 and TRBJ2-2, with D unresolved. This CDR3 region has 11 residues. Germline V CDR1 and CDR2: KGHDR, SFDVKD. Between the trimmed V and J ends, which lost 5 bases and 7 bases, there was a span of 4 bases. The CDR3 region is CATSGDGELFF. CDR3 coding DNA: TGTGCCACCAGTGGAGACGGGGAGCTGTTTTTT.

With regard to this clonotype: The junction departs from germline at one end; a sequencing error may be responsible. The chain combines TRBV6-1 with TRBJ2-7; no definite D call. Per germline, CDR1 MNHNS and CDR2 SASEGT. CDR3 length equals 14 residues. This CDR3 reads CASSGSAVSYDQYF. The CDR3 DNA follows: TGTGCCAGCAGTGGATCCGCTGTGTCCTACGATCAGTACTTC.

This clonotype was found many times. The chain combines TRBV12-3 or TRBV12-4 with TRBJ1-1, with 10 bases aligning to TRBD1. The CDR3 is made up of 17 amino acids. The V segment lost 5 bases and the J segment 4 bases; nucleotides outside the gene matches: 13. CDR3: CASSRGRGTGVLTEAFF. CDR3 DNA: TGTGCCAGCAGTCGGGGGCGCGGGACAGGGGTCCTCACTGAAGCTTTCTTT.

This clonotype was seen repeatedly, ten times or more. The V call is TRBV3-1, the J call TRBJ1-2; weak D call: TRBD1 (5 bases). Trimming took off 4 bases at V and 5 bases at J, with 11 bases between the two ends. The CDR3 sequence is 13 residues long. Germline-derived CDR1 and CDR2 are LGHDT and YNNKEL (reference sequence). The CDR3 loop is CASSLRGFYGYTF. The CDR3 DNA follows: TGTGCCAGCAGCCTGCGGGGGTTTTATGGCTACACCTTC. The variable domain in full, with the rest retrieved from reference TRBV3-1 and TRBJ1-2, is DTAVSQTPKYLVTQMGNDKSIKCEQNLGHDTMYWYKQDSKKFLKIMFSYNNKELIINETVPNRFSPKSPDKAHLNLHINSLELGDSAVYFCASSLRGFYGYTFGSGTRLTVV.

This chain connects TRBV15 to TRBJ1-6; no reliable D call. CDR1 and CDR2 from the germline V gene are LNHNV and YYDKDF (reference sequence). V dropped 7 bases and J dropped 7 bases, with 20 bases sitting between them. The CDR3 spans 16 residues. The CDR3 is CATNQQDLFRNSPLHF. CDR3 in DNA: TGTGCCACCAACCAACAAGACCTATTCCGAAATTCACCCCTCCACTTT.

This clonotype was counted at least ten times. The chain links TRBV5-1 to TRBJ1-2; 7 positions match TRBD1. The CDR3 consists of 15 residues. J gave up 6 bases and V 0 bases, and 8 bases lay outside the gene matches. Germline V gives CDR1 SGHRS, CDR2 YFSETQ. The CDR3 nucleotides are TGCGCCAGCAGCTTGGGACCGACAGGGAAGGATGGCTACACCTTC. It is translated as CASSLGPTGKDGYTF.

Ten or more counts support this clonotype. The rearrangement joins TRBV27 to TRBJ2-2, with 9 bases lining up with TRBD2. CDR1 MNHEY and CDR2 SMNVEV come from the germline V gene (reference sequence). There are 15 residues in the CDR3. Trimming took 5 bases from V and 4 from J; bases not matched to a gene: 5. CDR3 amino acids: CASSPAGGGTGELFF. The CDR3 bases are TGTGCCAGCAGTCCGGCGGGGGGGGGCACCGGGGAGCTGTTTTTT.

CDR3 sequence: CASSSPDREKLFF. CDR3 nucleotides: TGTGCCAGCAGCTCCCCCGACCGTGAAAAACTGTTTTTT. The chain carries TRBV11-1 and TRBJ1-4; unclear D gene. V was trimmed by 4 bases and J by 7 bases, leaving 10 bases between them. The CDR3 extends over 13 amino acids. Germline values: CDR1 SGHAT, CDR2 FQDESV (reference sequence). Together with reference TRBV11-1 and TRBJ1-4, the CDR3 gives the full variable domain: EAEVAQSPRYKITEKSQAVAFWCDPISGHATLYWYRQILGQGPELLVQFQDESVVDDSQLPKDRFSAERLKGVDSTLKIQPAELGDSAMYLCASSSPDREKLFFGSGTQLSVL.

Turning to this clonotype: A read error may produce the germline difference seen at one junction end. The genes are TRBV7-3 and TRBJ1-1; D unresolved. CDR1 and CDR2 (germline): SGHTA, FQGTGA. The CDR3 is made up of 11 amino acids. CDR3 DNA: TGTGCCATCAGCGTGTCCACTGAAGCTTTCTTT. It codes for CAISVSTEAFF.

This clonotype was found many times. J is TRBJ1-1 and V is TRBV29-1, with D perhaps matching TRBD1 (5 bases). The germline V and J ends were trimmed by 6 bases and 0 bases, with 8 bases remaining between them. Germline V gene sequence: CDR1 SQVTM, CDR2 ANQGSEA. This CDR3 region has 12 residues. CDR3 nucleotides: TGCAGCGTAAAGGGGCTGAACACTGAAGCTTTCTTT. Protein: CSVKGLNTEAFF.

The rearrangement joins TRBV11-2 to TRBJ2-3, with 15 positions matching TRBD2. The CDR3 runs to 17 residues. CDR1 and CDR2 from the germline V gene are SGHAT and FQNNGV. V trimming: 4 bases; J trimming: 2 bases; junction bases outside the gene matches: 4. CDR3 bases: TGTGCCAGCAGCTCGGGACTAGCGGGGGGCCTCACAGATACGCAGTATTTT. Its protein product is CASSSGLAGGLTDTQYF.

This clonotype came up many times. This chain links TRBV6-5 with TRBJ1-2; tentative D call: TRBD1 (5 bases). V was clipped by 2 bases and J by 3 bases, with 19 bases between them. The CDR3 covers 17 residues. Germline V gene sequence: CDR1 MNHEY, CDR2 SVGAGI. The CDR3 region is CASSYDPGRERDYGYTF. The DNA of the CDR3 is TGTGCCAGCAGTTACGACCCGGGACGGGAGAGGGACTATGGCTACACCTTC.

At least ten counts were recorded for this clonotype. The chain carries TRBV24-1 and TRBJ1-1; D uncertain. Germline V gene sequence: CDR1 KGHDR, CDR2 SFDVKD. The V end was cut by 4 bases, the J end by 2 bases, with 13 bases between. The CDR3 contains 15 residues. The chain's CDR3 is CATSDAGEENTEAFF. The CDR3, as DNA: TGTGCCACCAGTGACGCGGGAGAGGAAAACACTGAAGCTTTCTTT.

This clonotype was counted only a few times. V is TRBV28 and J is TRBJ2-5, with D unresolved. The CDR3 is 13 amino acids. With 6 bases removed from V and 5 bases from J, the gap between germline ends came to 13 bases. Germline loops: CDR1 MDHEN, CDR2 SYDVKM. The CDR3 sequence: CASSSQVQETQYF. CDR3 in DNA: TGTGCCAGCAGCTCCCAGGTTCAGGAGACCCAGTACTTC.

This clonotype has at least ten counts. In DNA form, the CDR3 reads TGTGCCAGCAGCTTGGACAGTGACCATAGGGCCCAGTACTTC. Protein product: CASSLDSDHRAQYF. V gene TRBV5-8 combines with J gene TRBJ2-5; no definite D call. V was shortened by 0 bases and J by 9 bases, with 15 bases between the two germline ends. Germline V CDR1 and CDR2: SGHTS, YDEGEE. The CDR3 is 14 amino acids.

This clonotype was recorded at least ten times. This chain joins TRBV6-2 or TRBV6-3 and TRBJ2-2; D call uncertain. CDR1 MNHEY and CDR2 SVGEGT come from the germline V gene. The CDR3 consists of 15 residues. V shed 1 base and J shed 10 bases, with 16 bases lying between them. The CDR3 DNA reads TGTGCCAGCAGTTACTTTCGAGGCGGCCTCCAGGAGCTGTTTTTT. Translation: CASSYFRGGLQELFF.

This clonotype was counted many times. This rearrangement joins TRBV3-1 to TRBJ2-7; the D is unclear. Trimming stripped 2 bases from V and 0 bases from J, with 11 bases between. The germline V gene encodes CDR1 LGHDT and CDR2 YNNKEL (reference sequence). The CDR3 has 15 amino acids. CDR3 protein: CASSQTDGSSYEQYF. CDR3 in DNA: TGTGCCAGCAGCCAAACGGACGGCAGCTCCTACGAGCAGTACTTC.

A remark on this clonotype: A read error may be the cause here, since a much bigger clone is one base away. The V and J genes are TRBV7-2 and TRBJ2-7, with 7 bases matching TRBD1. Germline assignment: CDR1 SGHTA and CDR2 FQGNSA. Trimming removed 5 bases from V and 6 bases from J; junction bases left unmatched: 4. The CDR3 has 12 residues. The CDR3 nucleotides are TGTGCCAGCAGCGTAACAGGGGTCGAGCAGTACTTC. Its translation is CASSVTGVEQYF.

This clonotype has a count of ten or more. The CDR3 region has the DNA TGCAGTCTCAGGACAGGCTGGACTGAAGCTTTCTTT. Translation: CSLRTGWTEAFF. The chain uses TRBV20-1 and TRBJ1-1, with TRBD1 identical over 7 bases. The germline gives CDR1 DFQATT, CDR2 SNEGSKA (reference sequence). J lost 5 bases, V lost 8 bases, and 8 bases had no gene match. The CDR3 totals 12 residues.